Presented here are 22 T cell receptor beta chains from one specimen sequenced in a study of cytotoxic CD8 clonotypes in ibrutinib-treated CLL. Measured with immunoSEQ multiplex PCR; TCRdb has only the in-frame clones, and not every one. The table lists approximately 10,000 clones, around 85% of them singletons. Specimen: PBMCs, collected at disease progression, from a patient treated with ibrutinib. These TCRs come from a human donor with chronic lymphocytic leukemia.

The chain combines TRBV7-9 with TRBJ2-3; 7 bases line up with TRBD2. V was clipped by 3 bases and J by 4 bases; unmatched bases: 4. Per the germline V gene, CDR1 is SEHNR and CDR2 is FQNEAQ (reference sequence). This CDR3 is built from 14 residues. Here the CDR3 reads CASSFLGRPDTQYF. CDR3 in DNA: TGTGCCAGCAGCTTTCTCGGGAGGCCAGATACGCAGTATTTT. The variable domain in full, with the rest retrieved from reference TRBV7-9 and TRBJ2-3, is DTGVSQNPRHKITKRGQNVTFRCDPISEHNRLYWYRQTLGQGPEFLTYFQNEAQLEKSRLLSDRFSAERPKGSFSTLEIQRTEQGDSAMYLCASSFLGRPDTQYFGPGTRLTVL.

The V and J genes are TRBV19 and TRBJ2-3; unclear D gene. Germline V gene lookup returns CDR1 LNHDA and CDR2 SQIVND (reference sequence). This CDR3 is 16 amino acids long. V was pared by 2 bases and J by 1 base, with 13 bases between. CDR3 sequence: CASSILVTWGTDTQYF. The CDR3 region has the DNA TGTGCCAGTAGTATACTGGTAACCTGGGGCACAGATACGCAGTATTTT.

This clone was detected once. This chain joins TRBV2 and TRBJ2-1, with TRBD1 identical over 12 bases. Per the germline V gene, CDR1 is SNHLY and CDR2 is FYNNEI. The V segment lost 8 bases and the J segment 12 bases; nucleotides outside the gene matches: 8. The CDR3 loop spans 13 amino acids. The CDR3 spells CASGLGQGASQFF. CDR3 sequence (DNA): TGTGCCAGCGGCTTGGGACAGGGGGCGTCGCAGTTCTTC.

The V and J genes are TRBV28 and TRBJ1-5, with a possible D match to TRBD1 (6 bases). V was trimmed by 10 bases and J by 9 bases, leaving 16 bases between them. Germline V lookup: CDR1 MDHEN, CDR2 SYDVKM. The CDR3 length is 12 residues. CDR3 in DNA: TGTGCCACTCACCGACAGGCCGGGCCCCAGCATTTT. It translates to CATHRQAGPQHF.

This clone was seen only a few times. The gene calls are TRBV30 and TRBJ1-5; D gene uncertain. V was clipped by 1 base and J by 0 bases, with 7 bases between them. The length of the CDR3 is 14 residues. Germline CDR1 reads GTSNPN; CDR2 reads SVGIG (reference sequence). The CDR3 DNA follows: TGTGCCTGGAGTGAGGGCAGTAGCAATCAGCCCCAGCATTTT. Residues: CAWSEGSSNQPQHF. The whole variable domain, filled in from reference TRBV30 and TRBJ1-5, reads SQTIHQWPATLVQPVGSPLSLECTVEGTSNPNLYWYRQAAGRGLQLLFYSVGIGQISSEVPQNLSASRPQDRQFILSSKKLLLSDSGFYLCAWSEGSSNQPQHFGDGTRLSIL.

The chain employs TRBV10-3 and TRBJ1-5; no clear D. The germline V gene has CDR1 ENHRY and CDR2 SYGVKD. With 0 bases removed from V and 4 bases from J, the gap between germline ends came to 7 bases. The CDR3 is 14 amino acids. In nucleotides, the CDR3 is TGTGCCATCAGTGAGTCAACCAATAATCAGCCCCAGCATTTT. This sequence encodes CAISESTNNQPQHF.

The V gene is TRBV4-2, the J gene TRBJ2-7; maybe TRBD2 (6 bases). The V gene's germline CDR1 is LGHNA and CDR2 YNFKEQ. The CDR3 contains 17 residues. V gave up 0 bases and J gave up 2 bases, with 17 bases separating them. The CDR3 spells CASSQDEGTGRTYEQYF. Here the CDR3 DNA reads TGTGCCAGCAGCCAAGATGAGGGGACTGGGCGGACCTACGAGCAGTACTTC.

This chain connects TRBV28 to TRBJ1-2; the D gene is possibly TRBD1 (5 bases). The germline CDR1 and CDR2 sequences are MDHEN and SYDVKM. V lost 2 bases and J lost 8, with 15 bases in between. CDR3 length equals 14 residues. The CDR3 region has the DNA TGTGCCAGCAGTTTAGGGACTTTCTCGGAGGGCTACACCTTC. Protein: CASSLGTFSEGYTF.

The rearrangement links TRBV5-1 to TRBJ1-1; a possible D gene is TRBD1 (5 bases). This CDR3 has 17 residues. V lost 4 bases and J 7 bases, leaving 26 bases between the germline ends. The germline CDR1 and CDR2 sequences are SGHRS and YFSETQ. The CDR3 DNA sequence: TGCGCCAGCAGCACTGCCCCGGGGGGAGGTCTGGTTGGTGAAGCTTTCTTT. Translated, it gives CASSTAPGGGLVGEAFF.

The chain links TRBV5-5 to TRBJ2-2; a possible D gene is TRBD1 (6 bases). The CDR3 extends over 16 amino acids. Trimming cost V 2 bases and J 0 bases, with 11 bases left between them. CDR1 and CDR2 (germline): SGHKS, YYEKEE (reference sequence). CDR3 sequence reads: CASSFLTGPNTGELFF. Here the CDR3 DNA reads TGTGCCAGCAGCTTCTTGACAGGACCGAACACCGGGGAGCTGTTTTTT. The whole variable domain, filled in from reference TRBV5-5 and TRBJ2-2, reads DAGVTQSPTHLIKTRGQQVTLRCSPISGHKSVSWYQQVLGQGPQFIFQYYEKEERGRGNFPDRFSARQFPNYSSELNVNALLLGDSALYLCASSFLTGPNTGELFFGEGSRLTVL.

This sequence joins TRBV4-1 and TRBJ2-3; D is possibly TRBD2 (6 bases). This CDR3 region has 14 residues. The V gene's germline CDR1 is MGHRA and CDR2 YSYEKL. Trimming stripped 7 bases from V and 2 bases from J, with 13 bases between. The DNA for the CDR3 is TGCGCCAGCAACGGCCGGGACTCCACAGATACGCAGTATTTT. It codes for CASNGRDSTDTQYF.

The chain combines TRBV7-6 with TRBJ2-3, with TRBD1 identical over 8 bases. Germline trimming cut 1 base from V and 6 bases from J; bases unmatched to any gene: 0. Germline values: CDR1 SGHVS, CDR2 FNYEAQ. CDR3 size: 13 residues. The CDR3 spells CASSLGQGDTQYF. The DNA for the CDR3 is TGTGCCAGCAGCTTAGGACAGGGGGATACGCAGTATTTT.

In this sample, this clone turned up a few times. The V and J genes are TRBV27 and TRBJ1-5, with D hard to call. This CDR3 is built from 13 residues. Germline V gives CDR1 MNHEY, CDR2 SMNVEV (reference sequence). Trimming took 2 bases from V and 2 from J, leaving 4 bases between them. CDR3 residues: CASSLTGNQPQHF. CDR3 in DNA: TGTGCCAGCAGTTTAACTGGCAATCAGCCCCAGCATTTT.

The V and J genes are TRBV11-2 and TRBJ1-5; possibly TRBD1 for D (5 bases). The CDR3 totals 15 residues. The germline V gene encodes CDR1 SGHAT and CDR2 FQNNGV. Trimming removed 3 bases from V and 3 bases from J, with 12 bases in between. The DNA for the CDR3 is TGTGCCAGCAGCTTGGGGGTTTCACTCAATCAGCCCCAGCATTTT. Translating gives CASSLGVSLNQPQHF. Based on the CDR3 plus reference TRBV11-2 and TRBJ1-5, the full variable domain is EAGVAQSPRYKIIEKRQSVAFWCNPISGHATLYWYQQILGQGPKLLIQFQNNGVVDDSQLPKDRFSAERLKGVDSTLKIQPAKLEDSAVYLCASSLGVSLNQPQHFGDGTRLSIL.

V gene TRBV30 combines with J gene TRBJ1-1; 7 nucleotides line up with TRBD1. The CDR3 spans 13 residues. The germline V gene encodes CDR1 GTSNPN and CDR2 SVGIG (reference sequence). The V gene end was trimmed by 3 bases and the J gene end by 4 bases; junction bases not matched to a gene: 5. The CDR3 DNA reads TGTGCCTGGAGGGGAGGGGGCGGCACTGAAGCTTTCTTT. Protein sequence: CAWRGGGGTEAFF.

This clone was recorded only once. The chain combines TRBV28 with TRBJ2-7; 9 positions agree with TRBD2. This CDR3 region has 14 residues. Germline CDR1 is MDHEN and CDR2 is SYDVKM. The CDR3 coding sequence is TGTGCGGCGAGCGGGAGGCCCAGCTCCTACGAGCAGTACTTC. It translates to CAASGRPSSYEQYF.

The CDR3 sequence: CASSSPRDRGVDTQYF. In nucleotides, the CDR3 is TGTGCCAGCAGTTCACCCCGGGACAGGGGGGTAGATACGCAGTATTTT. The chain links TRBV27 to TRBJ2-3; 11 bases align to TRBD1. The CDR3 sequence is 16 residues long. V lost 4 bases to trimming and J lost 5 bases; unmatched junction nucleotides: 8. Germline CDR1 reads MNHEY; CDR2 reads SMNVEV (reference sequence).

V gene TRBV7-9 combines with J gene TRBJ1-3; tentatively, D is TRBD1 (5 bases). The V gene lost 8 bases and the J gene lost 4 bases, with 12 bases spanning the gap. Germline V CDR1 and CDR2: SEHNR, FQNEAQ (reference sequence). This CDR3 contains 13 residues. The CDR3 DNA sequence: TGTGCCAGCGAAGGGGCGGGGGGAAACACCATATATTTT. Its translation: CASEGAGGNTIYF.

The chain links TRBV6-5 to TRBJ1-3; tentatively, D is TRBD1 (6 bases). Germline V gene data show CDR1 as MNHEY and CDR2 as SVGAGI. CDR3 size: 13 residues. Trimming removed 5 bases at V and 6 bases at J, with 11 bases between. CDR3 DNA: TGTGCCAGCAGTCAGACAGGAGTAAACACCATATATTTT. Translation: CASSQTGVNTIYF.

CDR3 region: CAWQTRGVRETQYF. DNA for the CDR3: TGTGCCTGGCAGACCAGGGGTGTACGGGAGACCCAGTACTTC. J is TRBJ2-5 and V is TRBV30; a weak D match, TRBD1 (6 bases). CDR1 and CDR2 from the germline V gene are GTSNPN and SVGIG (reference sequence). V was pared by 5 bases and J by 5 bases, with 18 bases between. This CDR3 is 14 amino acids long.

CDR3 protein: CASSLDSGGSQETQYF. The CDR3 nucleotides read TGTGCCAGCAGCTTGGACTCGGGAGGCTCCCAAGAGACCCAGTACTTC. This chain connects TRBV7-6 to TRBJ2-5; TRBD2 agrees at 7 bases. In germline, CDR1 is SGHVS, CDR2 FNYEAQ. V shed 3 bases and J 1 base; nucleotides not matched to a gene: 8. The CDR3 sequence is 16 residues long.

The chain recombines TRBV6-6 with TRBJ1-2; D uncertain. The CDR3 is made up of 11 amino acids. The germline V gene has CDR1 MNHNY and CDR2 SVGAGI (reference sequence). V lost 5 bases and J lost 8, with 9 bases in between. CDR3 coding DNA: TGTGCCAGCAGTAGGGAGCGAGGCTACACCTTC. It yields the protein CASSRERGYTF.